Detailed here is one T cell receptor beta chain. Followed over time, Seattle patients had been enrolled while infection was active. This entry is derived from a study of blood T cell repertoires in COVID-19. Study details: Material from acute and convalescent COVID-19 was sourced from the United States, Italy and Spain.

V was shortened by 6 bases and J by 5 bases, with 10 bases between the two germline ends. The CDR3 has 12 amino acids. CDR1 MNHEY and CDR2 SVGAGI come from the germline V gene. Assay: immunoSEQ multiplex PCR; the TCRdb copy retains only in-frame clones and omits some. The sample shows over 150,000 clones, roughly 84% of them seen only once. The clonotype was recovered from a man aged 45-60 years with COVID-19, enrolled during active disease. Sequencing was performed on peripheral blood. V and J are TRBV6-5 and TRBJ1-2; possibly TRBD1 for D (5 bases). This CDR3 reads CASRSDSYGYTF. The CDR3 nucleotides read TGTGCCAGCAGATCAGACAGTTATGGCTACACCTTC.